This T cell receptor (beta chain) was found in a study of OX40 agonist ivuxolimab in advanced cancers. Study overall: Those treated in dose escalation had hepatocellular carcinoma, melanoma, renal cell cancer or head and neck cancer. Prior anti-PD-1, anti-PD-L1 or anti-CTLA-4 therapy did not bar entry, and more than 35% had some.

Study-wide points: Blood T cells, both CD4+ and CD8+, expanded clonally by week 6 at 0.1 to 3.0 mg/kg.

Autoimmune disease history or systemic immunosuppression led to patient exclusion. Only a few counts were recorded for this clone. What it recognizes is unknown. The CDR3 loop spans 12 amino acids. Deletions cut 5 bases from V and 8 bases from J, with 12 bases between. CDR1 and CDR2 (germline): SGHAT, FQNNGV. The table came from immunoSEQ multiplex PCR; TCRdb's copy has only in-frame clones and leaves some out. The table lists roughly 70,000 clones, around 88% of them singletons. This clonotype originated in an adult with an advanced solid tumor such as melanoma, head and neck, liver or kidney cancer. Source: CD4+ or CD8+ T cells sorted from blood, taken in a trial of the OX40 agonist ivuxolimab. The chain uses TRBV11-2 and TRBJ1-2; the D is unclear. The CDR3 DNA follows: TGTGCCAGCAGCCCCCAAGGTGTCGGCTACACCTTC. Its translation is CASSPQGVGYTF.